This T cell receptor beta chain stems from a study of T cells in Graves' hyperthyroidism and ophthalmopathy (dated by TCRdb to about 2019). Regarding the research as a whole: Peripheral blood was sampled at the time of initial diagnosis, prior to any treatment. After blood sampling, hyperthyroidism patients were treated with methimazole at a starting dose of 30 mg daily, and ophthalmopathy patients were treated with high-dose intravenous methylprednisolone. In addition, the study compared T-cell repertoires in thyroid tissue and in blood from 6 or 7 Graves' hyperthyroidism patients. The paper reports TCR Vbeta CDR3 sequencing of about 140 peripheral blood samples: 40 to 45 ophthalmopathy, under 80 hyperthyroidism and approximately 17 progressor patients. An independent validation cohort of around 19 hyperthyroidism patients and about 16 patients who later progressed to ophthalmopathy tested prospective prediction of ophthalmopathy. A discovery cohort of about 95 patients, 43 with Graves' ophthalmopathy and more than 55 with stable Graves' hyperthyroidism, was used to find distinguishing TCR V-J signatures. The roughly 100 discovery patients were divided at random into training and test sets in a 7:3 ratio. What the authors observed across the whole study: In cross-validation, a model built on a 13 V-J signature told ophthalmopathy apart from stable hyperthyroidism with 87.88% sensitivity and approximately 84% specificity, and in testing the same model reached 80%/75%. Sample size was not statistically predetermined, and investigators were not blinded to group allocation. In validation, the model predicted progression to ophthalmopathy with approximately 69% sensitivity and 72% to 85% specificity, a median of 6.5 months before onset. Most expanded thyroid clonotypes (frequency above 0.001) were also detected in blood, a finding suggesting that blood repertoires may reflect thyroid immune responses.

Amplification of TCR beta CDR3 regions was carried out from RNA transcripts. The TCR CDR3 was subjected to a first round of RT-PCR using the HTBI primer set and the Qiagen OneStep RT-PCR kit. Libraries were constructed in a second round of multiplex PCR, after which size selection and purification were carried out. The libraries were sequenced on an Illumina HiSeq2000 using paired-end 100 bp reads. As for how the authors treated the data: SOAPnuke was used to process the raw data, throwing out any read that contained adapters or uncalled bases, had a mean Phred below 15, or lacked an exact constant-primer or identifier match. High-quality paired reads were merged with COPE v1.2.5, and unique nucleotide sequences were defined as clonotypes. Clonotypes were aligned to IMGT TRBV, TRBD and TRBJ reference segments using MiTCR v1.1. The analysis included only V-J combinations with a frequency above 0.0001, which together covered 99% to 99.2% of the repertoires. A TCS score was defined as the ratio of F50 (clonal expansion) to E x V (chaos), with BLOSUM62-based TCRdist applied between CDR3 peptides within each V-J. Welch's t-statistics and random forest reduced around 510 V-J features to 10 to 15, which were used in a naive Bayes classifier (R e1071). TCRdb handled the public reads itself, with Q25 trimming in fastp and clone calling in MiXCR, and kept productive beta chains. Every entry covers one CDR3 protein and lists the most common genes and DNA from its rows. TCRdb, not the authors, supplied the V and J calls. This sample is represented by roughly 360,000 distinct CDR3 sequences; approximately 13% of them were singletons. Under 25% of the sample rests with the top ten.

In the germline V gene (reference sequence), CDR1 corresponds to SEHNR and CDR2 to FQNEAQ. Inclusive of the bounding cysteine and phenylalanine, the CDR3 is 15 residues long. Left in the record is the CDR3 DNA by itself, 45 bases read in frame from the first base. Hyperthyroidism patients were newly diagnosed, with disease duration under 2 months, and aged 18 to 65 years. The study excluded patients with uncontrolled infections, other autoimmune diseases, pregnancy or lactation. Diagnoses relied on clinical symptoms, serum thyroxine and TRAb, thyroid ultrasound and orbital computed tomography. Blood from progressor patients was drawn when they were first diagnosed with hyperthyroidism, before any ophthalmopathy symptoms appeared. PBMCs were separated from 10 ml of fresh peripheral blood using Ficoll-Paque density gradient centrifugation. Progressor patients were first diagnosed with Graves' hyperthyroidism and then developed ophthalmopathy during follow-up. Total RNA was extracted with Trizol reagent, and quality was checked on an Agilent 2100 Bioanalyzer.

This clonotype turned up a few times. Which antigen it targets is not known. A read error may explain this, as a much larger clone is one base away. This receptor was taken from a man aged 25-45 years with Graves' hyperthyroidism that later progressed to Graves' ophthalmopathy. Recombination joined TRBV7-9 with TRBJ2-7; D gene: possibly TRBD1, on 5 matching bases. Sequencing was performed on blood. CDR3 protein: CASTPDSASTYEHYF. The bases read TGTGCCAGCACACCCGACAGTGCTTCTACCTACGAGCACTACTTC. When the CDR3 is completed using the reference TRBV7-9 and TRBJ2-7 genes on either side, the full variable domain is DTGVSQNPRHKITKRGQNVTFRCDPISEHNRLYWYRQTLGQGPEFLTYFQNEAQLEKSRLLSDRFSAERPKGSFSTLEIQRTEQGDSAMYLCASTPDSASTYEHYFGPGTRLTVT.